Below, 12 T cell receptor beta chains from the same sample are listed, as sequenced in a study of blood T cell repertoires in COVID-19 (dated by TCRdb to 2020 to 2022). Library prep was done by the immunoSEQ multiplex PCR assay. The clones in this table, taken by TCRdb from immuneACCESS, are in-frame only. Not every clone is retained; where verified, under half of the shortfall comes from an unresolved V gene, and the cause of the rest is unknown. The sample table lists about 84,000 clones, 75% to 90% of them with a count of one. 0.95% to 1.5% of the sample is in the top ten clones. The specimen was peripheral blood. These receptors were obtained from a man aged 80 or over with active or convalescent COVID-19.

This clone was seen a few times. CDR3 residues: CASSQDTSSYNSPLHF. CDR3 in DNA: TGCGCCAGCAGCCAAGATACGAGCTCCTATAATTCACCCCTCCACTTT. J is TRBJ1-6 and V is TRBV4-1; D is ambiguous. From germline, CDR1 is MGHRA and CDR2 YSYEKL. This CDR3 spans 16 amino acids. V lost 0 bases, J lost 0 bases, and 6 bases lay in between.

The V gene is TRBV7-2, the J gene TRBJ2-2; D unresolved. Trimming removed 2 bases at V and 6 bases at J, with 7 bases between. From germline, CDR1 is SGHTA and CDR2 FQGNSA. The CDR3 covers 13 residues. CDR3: CASSLPFAGELFF. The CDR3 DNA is TGTGCCAGCAGCTTACCGTTCGCCGGGGAGCTGTTTTTT.

The CDR3 loop reads CAWSDKDAGEKLFF. CDR3 coding DNA: TGTGCCTGGAGTGACAAGGATGCGGGGGAAAAACTGTTTTTT. V is TRBV30 and J is TRBJ1-4; unclear D gene. The CDR3 totals 14 residues. Germline V gene lookup returns CDR1 GTSNPN and CDR2 SVGIG (reference sequence). The V end was cut by 1 base, the J end by 8 bases, with 14 bases between.

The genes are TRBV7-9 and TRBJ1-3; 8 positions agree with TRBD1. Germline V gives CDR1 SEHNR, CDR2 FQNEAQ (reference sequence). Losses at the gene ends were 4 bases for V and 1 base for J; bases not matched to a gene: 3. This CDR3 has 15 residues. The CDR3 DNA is TGTGCCAGCAGCTGGGACAGGACGTCTGGAAACACCATATATTTT. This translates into CASSWDRTSGNTIYF.

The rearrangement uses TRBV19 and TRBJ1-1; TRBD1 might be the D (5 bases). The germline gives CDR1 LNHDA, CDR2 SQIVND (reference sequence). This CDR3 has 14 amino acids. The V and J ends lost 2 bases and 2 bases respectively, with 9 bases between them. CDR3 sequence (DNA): TGTGCCAGTAGTATACAGGGATTAAACACTGAAGCTTTCTTT. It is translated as CASSIQGLNTEAFF.

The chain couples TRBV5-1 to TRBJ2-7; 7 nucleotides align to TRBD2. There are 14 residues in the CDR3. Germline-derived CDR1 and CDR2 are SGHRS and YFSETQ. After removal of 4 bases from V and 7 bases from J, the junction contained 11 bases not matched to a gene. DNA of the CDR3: TGCGCCAGCAGCCTTAGAAGCGGGACGGGAGAGCAGTACTTC. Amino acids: CASSLRSGTGEQYF.

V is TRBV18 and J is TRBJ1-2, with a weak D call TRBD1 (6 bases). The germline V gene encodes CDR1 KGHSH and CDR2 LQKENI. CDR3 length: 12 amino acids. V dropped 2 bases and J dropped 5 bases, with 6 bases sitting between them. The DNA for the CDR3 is TGTGCCAGCTCACCAGGACAGTATGGCTACACCTTC. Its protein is CASSPGQYGYTF.

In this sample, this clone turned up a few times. CDR3 sequence reads: CASSAGARTSGKYEQYF. Written as DNA, the CDR3 is TGTGCCAGCAGTGCGGGGGCCAGGACTAGCGGGAAGTACGAGCAGTACTTC. The V call is TRBV27, the J call TRBJ2-7; 12 positions match TRBD2. The V and J ends lost 5 bases and 4 bases, in that order; junction bases with no gene match: 12. The CDR3 spans 17 residues. From germline, CDR1 is MNHEY and CDR2 SMNVEV (reference sequence).

This chain's CDR3 is CATANKFNTEAFF. The CDR3 nucleotides read TGTGCCACCGCTAATAAGTTTAACACTGAAGCTTTCTTT. The genes are TRBV15 and TRBJ1-1; no reliable D call. Germline V gene sequence: CDR1 LNHNV, CDR2 YYDKDF (reference sequence). The CDR3 covers 13 residues. Between the trimmed V and J ends, which lost 8 bases and 2 bases, there was a span of 12 bases.

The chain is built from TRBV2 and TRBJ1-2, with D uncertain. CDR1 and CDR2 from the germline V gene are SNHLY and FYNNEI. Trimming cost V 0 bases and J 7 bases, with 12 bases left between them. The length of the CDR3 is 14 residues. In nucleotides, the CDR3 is TGTGCCAGCAGTGAAGCGTCAAGGGAGGGTGGCTACACCTTC. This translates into CASSEASREGGYTF.

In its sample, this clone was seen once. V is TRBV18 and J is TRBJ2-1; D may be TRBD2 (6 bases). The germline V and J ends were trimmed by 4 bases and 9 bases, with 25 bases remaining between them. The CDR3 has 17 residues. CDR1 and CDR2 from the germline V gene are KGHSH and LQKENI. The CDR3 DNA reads TGTGCCAGCTCACAATCTCCAAGGGCTAGCGCGACGAGTGAGCAGTTCTTC. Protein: CASSQSPRASATSEQFF.

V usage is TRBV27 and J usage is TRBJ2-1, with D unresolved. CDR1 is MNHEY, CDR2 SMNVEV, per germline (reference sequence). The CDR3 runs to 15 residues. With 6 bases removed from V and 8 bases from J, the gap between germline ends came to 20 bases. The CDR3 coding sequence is TGTGCCAGCAGCCGAGCCTCCTGGTCGTTGGATGAGCAGTTCTTC. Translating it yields CASSRASWSLDEQFF.